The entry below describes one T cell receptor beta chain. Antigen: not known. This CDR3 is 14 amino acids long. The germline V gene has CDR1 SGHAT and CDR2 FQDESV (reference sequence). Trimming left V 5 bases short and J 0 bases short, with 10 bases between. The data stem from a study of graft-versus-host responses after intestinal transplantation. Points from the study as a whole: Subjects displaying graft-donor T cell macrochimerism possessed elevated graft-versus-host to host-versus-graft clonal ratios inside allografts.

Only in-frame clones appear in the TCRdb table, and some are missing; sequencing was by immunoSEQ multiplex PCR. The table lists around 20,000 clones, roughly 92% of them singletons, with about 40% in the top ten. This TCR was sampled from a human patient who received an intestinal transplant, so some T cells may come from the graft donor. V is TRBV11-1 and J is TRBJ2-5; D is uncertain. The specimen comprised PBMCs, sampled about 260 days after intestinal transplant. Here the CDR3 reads CASSPTMYQETQYF. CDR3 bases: TGTGCCAGCAGCCCCACTATGTACCAAGAGACCCAGTACTTC.